This record covers a single T cell receptor (beta chain). This sample stems from a study of blood T cell repertoires in COVID-19. Turning to the study itself: Sites in the United States, Italy and Spain provided acute and convalescent COVID-19 samples. PBMCs, B-cell-depleted T cells, or T cells provided the cDNA or gDNA that made up the material.

CDR3 length: 13 residues. The V gene's germline CDR1 is SQVTM and CDR2 ANQGSEA. V dropped 3 bases and J dropped 3 bases, with 11 bases sitting between them. The repertoire was sequenced with immunoSEQ multiplex PCR; TCRdb's copy has only in-frame clones and lacks some. The table includes 100,000 to 150,000 clones, over 75% detected once. This clonotype was obtained from a woman aged 60-75 years with acute or convalescent COVID-19. The sequenced material came from peripheral blood. The V gene is TRBV29-1, the J gene TRBJ1-1; D perhaps matches TRBD1 (5 bases). In DNA form, the CDR3 reads TGCAGCGTTGATACGACAGCGCACACTGAAGCTTTCTTT. Translating gives CSVDTTAHTEAFF.